The 27 T cell receptor beta chains below all came from one sample that was sequenced in a study of cytomegalovirus exposure and HLA in healthy donors. Use of 60 Vbeta and 13 Jbeta primers characterized the PCR. Method: immunoSEQ multiplex PCR; TCRdb's copy keeps in-frame clones and lacks some. Of roughly 70,000 clones listed, roughly 82% are singletons. Material for sequencing was PBMCs. The receptor source for this set is a man aged 70 or older in good health and CMV-seronegative.

The chain recombines TRBV28 with TRBJ2-7; TRBD2 matches 8 bases. V shed 6 bases and J 3 bases; nucleotides not matched to a gene: 7. CDR3 length equals 14 residues. Germline V gene sequence: CDR1 MDHEN, CDR2 SYDVKM. CDR3 protein: CASRKSGGLYEQYF. The CDR3 coding sequence is TGTGCCAGCAGGAAGAGCGGGGGACTCTACGAGCAGTACTTC.

V is TRBV4-1 and J is TRBJ2-3; 8 nucleotides line up with TRBD2. This CDR3 comprises 15 residues. CDR1 and CDR2 (germline): MGHRA, YSYEKL. The junction had 7 bases not matched to a gene; V was cut back by 3 bases and J by 5 bases. The CDR3 protein is CASSQAPGTRDTQYF. CDR3 coding DNA: TGCGCCAGCAGCCAGGCCCCCGGGACTAGAGATACGCAGTATTTT.

This clone was seen once. The chain joins TRBV5-1 to TRBJ1-2; tentatively, D is TRBD1 (6 bases). Germline V gene lookup returns CDR1 SGHRS and CDR2 YFSETQ. This CDR3 spans 15 amino acids. V lost 1 base and J 3 bases, leaving 13 bases between the germline ends. The CDR3 reads CASSLTGTKDYGYTF. The CDR3 region has the DNA TGCGCCAGCAGCTTGACAGGGACTAAGGACTATGGCTACACCTTC.

This clone was observed a single time. The chain joins TRBV29-1 to TRBJ1-5; unclear D gene. CDR3 length equals 14 residues. The V and J ends lost 4 bases and 2 bases respectively, with 12 bases between them. In germline, CDR1 is SQVTM, CDR2 ANQGSEA. The CDR3 DNA reads TGCAGCGTTGTGGAGGGTGGAGGCAATCAGCCCCAGCATTTT. It specifies CSVVEGGGNQPQHF.

The chain combines TRBV28 with TRBJ1-4; 10 bases line up with TRBD1. The CDR3 extends over 14 amino acids. Trimming at V came to 10 bases and at J to 7 bases, leaving 9 bases not matched to a gene. Germline lookup yields CDR1 MDHEN and CDR2 SYDVKM. CDR3 coding DNA: TGTGCCACTTCGACAGGGGGCGGGGGTGAAAAACTGTTTTTT. This sequence encodes CATSTGGGGEKLFF.

The chain recombines TRBV2 with TRBJ1-4, with 7 bases aligning to TRBD1. V shed 6 bases and J 8 bases; nucleotides not matched to a gene: 9. The germline CDR1 and CDR2 sequences are SNHLY and FYNNEI. The CDR3 is 14 residues long. CDR3 sequence: CASRGRQGGEKLFF. The DNA for the CDR3 is TGTGCCAGCAGGGGGAGGCAGGGGGGCGAAAAACTGTTTTTT.

The V gene is TRBV28, the J gene TRBJ1-4; tentatively, D is TRBD1 (5 bases). Germline CDR1 reads MDHEN; CDR2 reads SYDVKM. This CDR3 spans 15 amino acids. V lost 3 bases, J lost 5 bases, and 13 bases lay in between. As DNA, the CDR3 is TGTGCCAGCAGTTTTACCGACAGAGCAAATGAAAAACTGTTTTTT. Translated, it gives CASSFTDRANEKLFF.

The V gene is TRBV6-5, the J gene TRBJ1-2; possible D gene TRBD1, 5 bases. Trimming removed 2 bases at V and 5 bases at J, with 12 bases between. From germline, CDR1 is MNHEY and CDR2 SVGAGI. The CDR3 contains 14 residues. CDR3 residues: CASSYIQERYGYTF. DNA of the CDR3: TGTGCCAGCAGTTACATACAGGAACGGTATGGCTACACCTTC.

V gene TRBV18 combines with J gene TRBJ1-5; 10 positions match TRBD1. After removal of 6 bases from V and 5 bases from J, the junction contained 13 bases not matched to a gene. The CDR3 has 17 amino acids. Germline V gene sequence: CDR1 KGHSH, CDR2 LQKENI. The chain's CDR3 is CASSHSLQGTGDQPQHF. The CDR3 coding sequence is TGTGCCAGCTCCCACTCCCTTCAAGGGACAGGGGATCAGCCCCAGCATTTT.

The chain recombines TRBV5-1 with TRBJ1-1; D gene ambiguous. The CDR3 runs to 13 residues. The ends were cut back, 0 bases at V and 8 bases at J, with 11 bases in the middle. Germline V gene lookup returns CDR1 SGHRS and CDR2 YFSETQ. This CDR3 is CASSLGLMGEAFF. CDR3 coding DNA: TGCGCCAGCAGCTTGGGGTTGATGGGCGAAGCTTTCTTT.

The rearrangement uses TRBV2 and TRBJ2-5; 10 nucleotides line up with TRBD1. The tail of the sequence fits TRBJ2-7 better, so the J call may be wrong. Germline V gene lookup returns CDR1 SNHLY and CDR2 FYNNEI. The CDR3 runs 15 residues. The chain's CDR3 is CASQNSGTGVSEQYF. The CDR3 DNA reads as TGTGCCAGCCAAAATTCCGGGACAGGGGTCTCCGAGCAGTACTTC.

This clone was detected only a few times. The V call is TRBV4-1, the J call TRBJ2-2, with TRBD1 identical over 7 bases. V gave up 2 bases and J gave up 7 bases; unmatched junction bases: 10. From germline, CDR1 is MGHRA and CDR2 YSYEKL. The CDR3 length is 16 residues. CDR3 coding DNA: TGCGCCAGCAGCCAATCCCTTCTAAGGACAGGCGGGGAGCTGTTTTTT. Its translation: CASSQSLLRTGGELFF.

The chain links TRBV7-8 to TRBJ2-5; 8 positions agree with TRBD2. V shed 0 bases, J shed 1 base, and the junction held 4 bases outside the gene matches. The germline gives CDR1 SGHVS, CDR2 FQNEAQ. This CDR3 has 16 residues. In DNA, the CDR3 is TGTGCCAGCAGCTTAGCCGGGCTAGCGGGCCAAGAGACCCAGTACTTC. This codes for CASSLAGLAGQETQYF.

The chain has TRBV5-1 and TRBJ2-5, with 9 bases identical to TRBD2. Trimming at V came to 4 bases and at J to 5 bases, leaving 6 bases not matched to a gene. This CDR3 is 14 amino acids long. From germline, CDR1 is SGHRS and CDR2 YFSETQ. The CDR3 protein is CASSTGLATETQYF. Written as DNA, the CDR3 is TGCGCCAGCAGCACGGGACTAGCTACGGAGACCCAGTACTTC.

The V call is TRBV4-1, the J call TRBJ1-5; possible D gene TRBD1, 5 bases. The CDR3 has 15 residues. Deletions cut 0 bases from V and 0 bases from J, with 6 bases between. Germline V gene lookup returns CDR1 MGHRA and CDR2 YSYEKL. The DNA for the CDR3 is TGCGCCAGCAGCCAAGAGGGACTTAGCAATCAGCCCCAGCATTTT. It is translated as CASSQEGLSNQPQHF.

This clone was counted only a few times. CDR3 amino acids: CASSGRLGTVTEAFF. The CDR3 bases are TGTGCCAGCAGTGGGAGACTAGGGACAGTCACTGAAGCTTTCTTT. The V call is TRBV6-1, the J call TRBJ1-1; 7 nucleotides align to TRBD1. After removal of 4 bases from V and 4 bases from J, the junction contained 9 bases not matched to a gene. CDR1 and CDR2 (germline): MNHNS, SASEGT. This CDR3 region has 15 residues.

J is TRBJ1-4 and V is TRBV19; D remains unclear. CDR3 size: 11 residues. Trimming cost V 5 bases and J 8 bases, with 6 bases left between them. The germline gives CDR1 LNHDA, CDR2 SQIVND (reference sequence). CDR3 in amino acids: CASSVTEKLFF. The CDR3 nucleotides read TGTGCCAGTAGTGTGACAGAAAAACTGTTTTTT.

This chain links TRBV7-2 with TRBJ1-4, with TRBD1 identical over 7 bases. Trimming cost V 2 bases and J 5 bases; bases outside gene matches: 8. The CDR3 sequence is 16 residues long. Germline values: CDR1 SGHTA, CDR2 FQGNSA. The CDR3 sequence: CASSLMGDSSNEKLFF. CDR3 nucleotide sequence: TGTGCCAGCAGCTTAATGGGGGACAGTTCGAATGAAAAACTGTTTTTT.

The V gene is TRBV4-3, the J gene TRBJ1-4, with D maybe TRBD1 (6 bases). This CDR3 is built from 15 residues. Germline V lookup: CDR1 LGHNA, CDR2 YSLEER. Trimming pared 0 bases from V and 12 bases from J, leaving 17 bases between. The CDR3 DNA reads TGCGCCAGCAGCCAAGATCTTCGGCAGGGGAGACAACTGTTTTTT. It specifies CASSQDLRQGRQLFF.

The rearrangement links TRBV19 to TRBJ2-1; 10 bases fit TRBD2. The V gene end was trimmed by 5 bases and the J gene end by 7 bases; junction bases not matched to a gene: 8. Per germline, CDR1 LNHDA and CDR2 SQIVND (reference sequence). The CDR3 covers 15 residues. The DNA for the CDR3 is TGTGCCAGTAGTCATCCAGCGGGAGGGCAGAATGAGCAGTTCTTC. This translates into CASSHPAGGQNEQFF. Using reference TRBV19 and TRBJ2-1 for the parts outside the CDR3, the full variable domain is DGGITQSPKYLFRKEGQNVTLSCEQNLNHDAMYWYRQDPGQGLRLIYYSQIVNDFQKGDIAEGYSVSREKKESFPLTVTSAQKNPTAFYLCASSHPAGGQNEQFFGPGTRLTVL.

This chain uses TRBV15 with TRBJ2-3, with 12 bases aligning to TRBD1. Trimming removed 2 bases from V and 5 bases from J; junction bases left unmatched: 5. Germline-derived CDR1 and CDR2 are LNHNV and YYDKDF (reference sequence). The CDR3 covers 16 residues. The CDR3 region is CATSRHGTGGVDTQYF. In DNA, the CDR3 is TGTGCCACCAGCAGACACGGGACAGGGGGCGTAGATACGCAGTATTTT. Combining the CDR3 with reference TRBV15 and TRBJ2-3 gives the whole variable domain DAMVIQNPRYQVTQFGKPVTLSCSQTLNHNVMYWYQQKSSQAPKLLFHYYDKDFNNEADTPDNFQSRRPNTSFCFLDIRSPGLGDTAMYLCATSRHGTGGVDTQYFGPGTRLTVL.

The chain has TRBV7-3 and TRBJ2-2; possibly TRBD1 for D (7 bases). V was cut by 5 bases and J by 4 bases, with 14 bases left in between. Germline CDR1 and CDR2: SGHTA and FQGTGA. The CDR3 contains 15 residues. For the CDR3, the DNA is TGTGCCAGCAGCCCCCAGGGGGGCGTCACCGGGGAGCTGTTTTTT. Protein product: CASSPQGGVTGELFF.

Regarding this clone: Sequence at one end of the junction differs from germline and may be a read error. The V and J genes are TRBV7-9 and TRBJ2-7; 7 bases align to TRBD2. The CDR3 loop spans 15 amino acids. Germline CDR1 and CDR2: SEHNR and FQNEAQ (reference sequence). The CDR3 here is CSSSLLGLLSYEQYF. The DNA for the CDR3 is TGTTCCAGCAGCCTCCTGGGACTACTCTCCTACGAGCAGTACTTC.

The chain is built from TRBV4-2 and TRBJ2-2; 9 bases match TRBD2. The CDR3 totals 19 residues. The junction had 10 bases not matched to a gene; V was cut back by 2 bases and J by 0 bases. Germline values: CDR1 LGHNA, CDR2 YNFKEQ. CDR3 residues: CASSQLKMAGGANTGELFF. The CDR3, as DNA: TGTGCCAGCAGCCAATTAAAAATGGCGGGAGGGGCGAACACCGGGGAGCTGTTTTTT.

This clone is termed medium-sized. The chain uses TRBV6-5 and TRBJ2-3, with D tentatively TRBD1 (5 bases). V lost 0 bases and J 0 bases, leaving 10 bases between the germline ends. The CDR3 has 16 residues. The germline V gene has CDR1 MNHEY and CDR2 SVGAGI. CDR3 region: CASSYSPGLSTDTQYF. CDR3 nucleotides: TGTGCCAGCAGTTACTCCCCAGGGCTTAGCACAGATACGCAGTATTTT.

This chain links TRBV7-8 with TRBJ1-2; D remains unclear. CDR1 and CDR2 (germline): SGHVS, FQNEAQ. There are 13 residues in the CDR3. Trimming cost V 1 base and J 6 bases, with 9 bases left between them. The DNA for the CDR3 is TGTGCCAGCAGCTTAGTCGCCGGTAATGGCTACACCTTC. This sequence encodes CASSLVAGNGYTF.

This clone was seen only a few times. This chain uses TRBV10-3 with TRBJ2-7, with TRBD1 matching over 9 bases. V lost 3 bases and J lost 2; bases outside the gene matches: 5. This CDR3 contains 15 residues. Per the germline V gene, CDR1 is ENHRY and CDR2 is SYGVKD. The CDR3 DNA is TGTGCCATCAGTGACCGGGACAGGGTAACCTACGAGCAGTACTTC. It yields the protein CAISDRDRVTYEQYF.